This T cell receptor (beta chain) was found in a study of cytomegalovirus exposure and HLA in healthy donors. The CDR3 extends over 15 amino acids. V was pared by 5 bases and J by 3 bases, with 16 bases between. Per the germline V gene, CDR1 is PRHDT and CDR2 is FYEKMQ (reference sequence). It was with 60 Vbeta and 13 Jbeta primers that the PCR ran. The assay was immunoSEQ multiplex PCR, and TCRdb's table has in-frame clones only and misses some. The profile shows approximately 190,000 clones, around 84% of them singletons. Input material: PBMCs. The chain employs TRBV13 and TRBJ1-2; weak D call: TRBD1 (6 bases). The clonotype comes from a woman in her forties or fifties in good health and CMV-seropositive. The CDR3 spells CASSPRNRVDYGYTF. The CDR3 DNA reads TGTGCCAGCAGCCCCCGGAACAGGGTTGACTATGGCTACACCTTC.